This record concerns one T cell receptor beta chain sequence. Its antigen is undetermined. For the second PCR, which ran for roughly 6 to 11 cycles, a sample-barcoded 5' primer and a J-beta primer mix were used. From the 5' RACE reads, TCRdb called clonotypes with MiXCR, one entry per CDR3 protein. This sample has around 1,900,000 distinct CDR3 sequences, with about two fifths found just once. These data are taken from a study of blood T cells in healthy people across ages. Each sample used at least 7 million PBMCs. CDR1 LGHNA and CDR2 YNFKEQ come from the germline V gene. Trimming cost V 0 bases and J 1 base, with 18 bases left between them. The CDR3 extends over 18 amino acids. Study outcomes and limitations: Total diversity from one million sequenced T cells was likely underestimated.

The sequenced sample was blood. V and J are TRBV4-2 and TRBJ2-5, with D unresolved. The clonotype comes from a human donor in good health. In DNA form, the CDR3 reads TGTGCCAGCAGCCAAGAGGGGAAGCGTGACGCACCCCAAGAGACCCAGTACTTC. This translates into CASSQEGKRDAPQETQYF.